The rows below give T cell receptor beta chains drawn from one sample of a study of cytomegalovirus exposure and HLA in healthy donors. Clones were read by immunoSEQ multiplex PCR, and TCRdb kept only the in-frame ones, dropping some. Altogether 200,000 to 250,000 clones are present, 75% to 90% being singletons, with the ten largest covering around 15%. The sequenced sample consisted of PBMCs. Every receptor here comes from a woman in her 30s in good health and CMV-seropositive. Both conserved end residues are part of each CDR3. D genes are given only for firm matches. Clone size is given for some rows only: seen once, a few or many times, or a class if the clone is expanded.

-,TRBJ2-3,TRBV6-4,-,CASSDNGRDTQYF,TGTGCCAGCAGTGACAACGGGAGAGATACGCAGTATTTT
once,TRBJ1-2,TRBV25-1,-,CASSTSQGYGYTF,TGTGCCAGCAGTACTAGTCAGGGCTATGGCTACACCTTC
-,TRBJ1-2,TRBV27,TRBD1,CASSQIYRGLLKFNYGYTF,TGTGCCAGCAGTCAAATCTACAGGGGATTGTTAAAGTTTAACTATGGCTACACCTTC
-,TRBJ1-1,TRBV19,-,CASSRGVLNTEAFF,TGTGCCAGTAGTAGGGGTGTCCTGAACACTGAAGCTTTCTTT
few,TRBJ2-7,TRBV10-3,TRBD2,CAISESEGGPYEQYF,TGTGCCATCAGTGAGTCGGAGGGAGGGCCATACGAGCAGTACTTC
-,TRBJ2-5,TRBV29-1,-,CSVRRVGETQYF,TGCAGCGTCCGGCGGGTAGGTGAGACCCAGTACTTC
-,TRBJ1-1,TRBV30,TRBD1,CAWKPLDRETEAFF,TGTGCCTGGAAACCACTGGACAGGGAGACTGAAGCTTTCTTT
-,TRBJ2-5,TRBV30,-,CAWKPKYQETQYF,TGTGCCTGGAAACCCAAGTACCAAGAGACCCAGTACTTC
-,TRBJ1-2,TRBV5-6,TRBD1,CASSPAEGALSYGYTF,TGTGCCAGCAGCCCTGCGGAGGGGGCGCTCAGCTATGGCTACACCTTC
-,TRBJ1-2,TRBV28,-,CASSFHSVNGYTF,TGTGCCAGCAGTTTCCACTCGGTGAATGGCTACACCTTC
-,TRBJ1-1,TRBV25-1,-,CASSEGGQEAFF,TGTGCCAGCAGCGAAGGGGGACAAGAAGCTTTCTTT
few,TRBJ1-2,TRBV20-1,-,CSASGQYGYTF,TGCAGTGCTTCCGGGCAGTATGGCTACACCTTC
-,TRBJ1-4,TRBV28,-,CASRATAPERLFF,TGTGCCAGCAGGGCGACAGCGCCGGAAAGACTGTTTTTT
-,TRBJ1-4,TRBV4-2,TRBD1,CASSQDTGTGQEKLFF,TGTGCCAGCAGCCAAGACACCGGGACAGGACAAGAAAAACTGTTTTTT
-,TRBJ1-1,TRBV6-5,-,CASSYSPPAYNTEAFF,TGTGCCAGCAGTTACTCTCCCCCCGCCTATAACACTGAAGCTTTCTTT
-,TRBJ1-4,TRBV6-5,-,CASSQGQTNEKLFF,TGTGCCAGCAGCCAAGGACAGACTAATGAAAAACTGTTTTTT
-,TRBJ1-1,TRBV27,TRBD1,CASSLSGTGMVNTEAFF,TGTGCCAGCAGTCTCTCCGGGACAGGGATGGTGAACACTGAAGCTTTCTTT
-,TRBJ1-1,TRBV6-1,-,CASSEIRNTEAFF,TGTGCCAGCAGTGAAATCAGGAACACTGAAGCTTTCTTT
-,TRBJ1-1,TRBV30,-,CACAQGNTEAFF,TGTGCCTGTGCACAGGGGAACACTGAAGCTTTCTTT
-,TRBJ2-5,TRBV18,TRBD1,CASSPGTGEETQYF,TGTGCCAGCTCCCCCGGGACAGGGGAGGAGACCCAGTACTTC
-,TRBJ1-2,TRBV19,TRBD1,CASSITWTGGNNYGYTF,TGTGCCAGTAGTATTACGTGGACAGGGGGTAATAACTATGGCTACACCTTC
few,TRBJ1-3,TRBV30,-,CAWEAPGVGSGNTIYF,TGTGCCTGGGAAGCGCCGGGCGTTGGTTCTGGAAACACCATATATTTT
once,TRBJ2-3,TRBV2,-,CASSDLSLDTQYF,TGTGCCAGCAGTGATCTCTCCTTAGATACGCAGTATTTT
-,TRBJ1-2,TRBV29-1,-,CSVDLGANYGYTF,TGCAGCGTTGATCTGGGGGCGAACTATGGCTACACCTTC
-,TRBJ1-2,TRBV5-5,-,CASSGLGGGVNYGYTF,TGTGCCAGCAGCGGTCTAGGAGGGGGTGTTAACTATGGCTACACCTTC
-,TRBJ2-2,TRBV30,-,CAWGGVTGELFF,TGTGCCTGGGGGGGTGTCACCGGGGAGCTGTTTTTT
-,TRBJ1-1,TRBV4-1,-,CASSQDRVDTEAFF,TGCGCCAGCAGCCAAGATCGGGTGGACACTGAAGCTTTCTTT
-,TRBJ2-7,TRBV30,-,CAWSVGQFEQYF,TGTGCCTGGAGTGTAGGACAGTTCGAGCAGTACTTC
-,TRBJ2-3,TRBV7-6,-,CASSLGRNTDTQYF,TGTGCCAGCAGCTTAGGCAGAAACACAGATACGCAGTATTTT
-,TRBJ2-5,TRBV28,-,CASSLEGGQETQYF,TGTGCCAGCAGTTTAGAGGGGGGCCAAGAGACCCAGTACTTC
-,TRBJ2-3,TRBV11-2,-,CASSLGSPSTDTQYF,TGTGCCAGCAGCTTAGGGAGTCCCAGCACAGATACGCAGTATTTT
-,TRBJ1-3,TRBV5-1,-,CASSLGVEGNTIYF,TGCGCCAGCAGCTTGGGGGTAGAAGGAAACACCATATATTTT
-,TRBJ2-5,TRBV7-7,-,CASSQSSVHQETQYF,TGTGCTAGCAGTCAGTCTAGCGTTCACCAAGAGACCCAGTACTTC
-,TRBJ1-1,TRBV4-3,-,CASSPHQTAINTEAFF,TGCGCCAGCAGCCCTCATCAGACAGCTATAAACACTGAAGCTTTCTTT
-,TRBJ1-1,TRBV27,-,CASSLSWVNTEAFF,TGTGCCAGCAGTTTATCGTGGGTGAACACTGAAGCTTTCTTT
-,TRBJ1-4,TRBV27,-,CASRPRAVGTTNEKLFF,TGTGCCAGCAGACCCCGGGCCGTGGGGACAACTAATGAAAAACTGTTTTTT
once,TRBJ1-4,TRBV27,-,CASSRGGDEKLFF,TGTGCCAGCAGTCGAGGAGGGGATGAAAAACTGTTTTTT